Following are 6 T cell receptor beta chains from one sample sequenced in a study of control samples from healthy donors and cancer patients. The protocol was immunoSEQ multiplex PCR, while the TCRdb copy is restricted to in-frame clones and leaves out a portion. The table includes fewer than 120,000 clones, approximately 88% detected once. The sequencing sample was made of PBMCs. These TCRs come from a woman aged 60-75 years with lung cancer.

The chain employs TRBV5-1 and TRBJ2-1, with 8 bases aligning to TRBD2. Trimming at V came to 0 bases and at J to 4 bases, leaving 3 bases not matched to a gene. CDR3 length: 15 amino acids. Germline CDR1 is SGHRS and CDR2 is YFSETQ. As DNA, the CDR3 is TGCGCCAGCAGCTTGGATAGCGGGAATTACAATGAGCAGTTCTTC. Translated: CASSLDSGNYNEQFF.

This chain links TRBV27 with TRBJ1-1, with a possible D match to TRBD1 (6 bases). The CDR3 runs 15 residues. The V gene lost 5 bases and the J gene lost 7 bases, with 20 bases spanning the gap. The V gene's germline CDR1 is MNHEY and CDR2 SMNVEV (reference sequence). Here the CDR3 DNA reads TGTGCCAGCAGTGTCATTCAGGGGCGGGTGAATGAAGCTTTCTTT. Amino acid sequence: CASSVIQGRVNEAFF.

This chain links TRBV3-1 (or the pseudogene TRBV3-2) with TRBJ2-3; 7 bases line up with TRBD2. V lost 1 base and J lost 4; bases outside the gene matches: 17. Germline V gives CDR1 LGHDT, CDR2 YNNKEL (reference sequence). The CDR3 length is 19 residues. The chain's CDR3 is CASSQALAGRAGAADTQYF. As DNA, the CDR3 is TGTGCCAGCAGCCAAGCGCTGGCGGGCAGGGCGGGAGCAGCAGATACGCAGTATTTT.

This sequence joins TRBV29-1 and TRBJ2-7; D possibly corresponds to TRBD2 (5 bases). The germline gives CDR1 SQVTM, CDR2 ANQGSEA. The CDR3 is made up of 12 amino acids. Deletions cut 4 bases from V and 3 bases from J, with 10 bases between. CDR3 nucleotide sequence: TGCAGCGTTGTCGGCGGACTCTACGAGCAGTACTTC. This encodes CSVVGGLYEQYF.

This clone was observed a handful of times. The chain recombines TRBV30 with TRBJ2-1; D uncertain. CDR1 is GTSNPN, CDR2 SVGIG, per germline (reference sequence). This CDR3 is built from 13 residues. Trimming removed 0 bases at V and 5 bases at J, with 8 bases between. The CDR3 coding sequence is TGTGCCTGGAGTGTATCCCCCGACAATGAGCAGTTCTTC. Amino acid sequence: CAWSVSPDNEQFF.

The CDR3 region is CASSQTSGRSYNEQFF. CDR3 bases: TGTGCCAGCAGCCAAACTAGCGGGAGATCGTACAATGAGCAGTTCTTC. This chain joins TRBV3-1 (or the pseudogene TRBV3-2) and TRBJ2-1, with 11 bases matching TRBD2. The CDR3 sequence is 16 residues long. Germline loops: CDR1 LGHDT, CDR2 YNNKEL (reference sequence). V lost 2 bases to trimming and J lost 4 bases; unmatched junction nucleotides: 4.